This TCR beta chain was retrieved from a study of T cells in Graves' hyperthyroidism and ophthalmopathy. Using RNA transcripts as the source, TCR beta CDR3 regions were amplified. HTBI primers were employed in a first-round RT-PCR of the TCR CDR3. From the multiplex PCR reads, TCRdb called clonotypes with MiXCR, one entry per CDR3 protein. The repertoire has around 420,000 distinct CDR3 sequences, roughly an eighth of them found once; the top ten carry approximately 5.3%. This clonotype was seen only a few times. Trimming at V came to 10 bases and at J to 3 bases, leaving 8 bases not matched to a gene. CDR1 SEHNR and CDR2 FQNEAQ come from the germline V gene (reference sequence). The CDR3 loop spans 13 amino acids.

The TCR comes from a woman aged 18-29 years with Graves' hyperthyroidism. The sequencing sample was made of blood. This rearrangement joins TRBV7-9 to TRBJ1-2; TRBD1 aligns across 7 bases. The CDR3 bases are TGTGCCATTGAGACAGGGCTTCACTATGGCTACACCTTC. This encodes CAIETGLHYGYTF.